This entry lists 19 T cell receptor beta chains sequenced from one sample in a study of T-cell reconstitution after alpha-beta-depleted transplantation in children. Unique molecular identifiers were used to barcode this TCRbeta library. A single record per CDR3 protein comes from TCRdb applying MiXCR to the PCR reads. This repertoire shows about 200,000 distinct CDR3 sequences, 5% to 7.5% found once; its top ten account for about 5%. The sequencing used PBMCs, collected before TCRalphabeta/CD19-depleted stem cell transplant. All receptors derive from a girl younger than two with combined immunodeficiency, due to receive a stem cell transplant.

Notes on this clonotype: Just one base apart from a much larger clone, this may be a read error. The CDR3 protein is CASSLDPRTSGMATSSYNEQFF. The CDR3 coding sequence is TGTGCCAGCAGCTTAGATCCCCGGACTAGCGGGATGGCTACTAGCTCCTACAATGAGCAGTTCTTC. The genes are TRBV11-2 and TRBJ2-1; 12 bases align to TRBD2. CDR1 and CDR2 (germline): SGHAT, FQNNGV. The CDR3 contains 22 residues. V lost 0 bases, J lost 0 bases, and 15 bases stayed unmatched.

This clonotype was recorded at least ten times. DNA of the CDR3: TGCGCCAGCAGCTTGGCACAGGGGGCATCCTACGAGCAGTACTTC. It yields the protein CASSLAQGASYEQYF. This rearrangement joins TRBV5-1 to TRBJ2-7; 9 bases fit TRBD1. Germline loops: CDR1 SGHRS, CDR2 YFSETQ. V was pared by 0 bases and J by 1 base, with 2 bases of the junction left unmatched. The CDR3 covers 15 residues.

The table lists this clonotype with many counts. This chain connects TRBV4-2 to TRBJ1-2; D is unclear. CDR3 length equals 13 residues. Germline CDR1 is LGHNA and CDR2 is YNFKEQ. Trimming cost V 3 bases and J 0 bases, with 5 bases left between them. The CDR3 sequence: CASSQGTNYGYTF. CDR3 nucleotides: TGTGCCAGCAGCCAGGGTACTAACTATGGCTACACCTTC.

This chain connects TRBV29-1 to TRBJ2-1; 11 bases line up with TRBD1. V shed 3 bases, J shed 3 bases, and the junction held 7 bases outside the gene matches. The CDR3 has 16 residues. From germline, CDR1 is SQVTM and CDR2 ANQGSEA. In DNA, the CDR3 is TGCAGCGTTGATGGTTGGACAGGGGGCAACTACAATGAGCAGTTCTTC. Its protein is CSVDGWTGGNYNEQFF.

At least ten counts were recorded for this clonotype. V and J are TRBV27 and TRBJ2-2; D perhaps matches TRBD2 (5 bases). CDR1 is MNHEY, CDR2 SMNVEV, per germline (reference sequence). CDR3 length: 13 residues. Trimming pared 6 bases from V and 5 bases from J, leaving 10 bases between. Here the CDR3 reads CASRPSSTGELFF. CDR3 coding DNA: TGTGCCAGCAGACCTAGCTCAACCGGGGAGCTGTTTTTT.

This clonotype showed up just a few times. The chain employs TRBV19 and TRBJ2-3, with TRBD2 matching over 12 bases. The V segment lost 2 bases and the J segment 0 bases; nucleotides outside the gene matches: 12. The germline gives CDR1 LNHDA, CDR2 SQIVND (reference sequence). The CDR3 runs 20 residues. The CDR3 sequence is CASSIRTSGEARQSTDTQYF. The CDR3 DNA follows: TGTGCCAGTAGTATACGGACTAGCGGGGAAGCCCGACAGAGCACAGATACGCAGTATTTT.

This clonotype occurred many times. V usage is TRBV7-8 and J usage is TRBJ2-3; D may be TRBD1 or TRBD2 (5 bases each). The CDR3 is made up of 15 amino acids. The V and J ends lost 4 bases and 6 bases respectively, with 17 bases between them. The germline CDR1 and CDR2 sequences are SGHVS and FQNEAQ. The CDR3 reads CASSSRRDPRDTQYF. Here the CDR3 DNA reads TGTGCCAGCAGCTCCCGTCGGGACCCACGGGATACGCAGTATTTT.

This clonotype came up many times. The V gene is TRBV5-1, the J gene TRBJ1-1, with D maybe TRBD1 (5 bases). CDR3 length equals 14 residues. Germline V gene data show CDR1 as SGHRS and CDR2 as YFSETQ. Trimming removed 0 bases at V and 3 bases at J, with 9 bases between. The chain's CDR3 is CASSLEWGDTEAFF. In nucleotides, the CDR3 is TGCGCCAGCAGCTTGGAATGGGGGGACACTGAAGCTTTCTTT.

In its sample, this clonotype was seen many times. CDR3 bases: TGCAGCGTTGCAGGACTAGCGGGACTAGCCTACTACAATGAGCAGTTCTTC. As protein: CSVAGLAGLAYYNEQFF. This chain connects TRBV29-1 to TRBJ2-1; 12 nucleotides align to TRBD2. CDR3 size: 17 residues. The ends lost 4 bases at V and 3 bases at J; junction bases unmatched: 10. Germline CDR1 reads SQVTM; CDR2 reads ANQGSEA.

There are many counts of this clonotype. The chain employs TRBV7-8 and TRBJ2-1; TRBD2 matches 9 bases. This CDR3 comprises 17 residues. From germline, CDR1 is SGHVS and CDR2 FQNEAQ. Germline trimming cut 2 bases from V and 2 bases from J; bases unmatched to any gene: 7. CDR3 in amino acids: CASSLNSAGGPYNEQFF. The CDR3 bases are TGTGCCAGCAGCTTAAACTCAGCGGGAGGACCCTACAATGAGCAGTTCTTC.

This clonotype was recorded many times. The chain couples TRBV28 to TRBJ2-7; D is uncertain. This CDR3 spans 13 amino acids. Trimming pared 2 bases from V and 2 bases from J, leaving 7 bases between. Germline V lookup: CDR1 MDHEN, CDR2 SYDVKM. CDR3 bases: TGTGCCAGCAGTTTAGCAGTTACCTACGAGCAGTACTTC. Translated, it gives CASSLAVTYEQYF.

Ten or more counts support this clonotype. The J gene is TRBJ2-5, the V gene TRBV11-2, with 9 bases that match TRBD2. This CDR3 has 15 residues. The ends lost 3 bases at V and 1 base at J; junction bases unmatched: 3. CDR1 SGHAT and CDR2 FQNNGV come from the germline V gene. CDR3 loop: CASSLLAGIQETQYF. CDR3 bases: TGTGCCAGCAGCTTGCTAGCGGGAATCCAAGAGACCCAGTACTTC. The variable domain in full, completed from reference TRBV11-2 and TRBJ2-5, reads EAGVAQSPRYKIIEKRQSVAFWCNPISGHATLYWYQQILGQGPKLLIQFQNNGVVDDSQLPKDRFSAERLKGVDSTLKIQPAKLEDSAVYLCASSLLAGIQETQYFGPGTRLLVL.

The rearrangement uses TRBV6-2 or TRBV6-3 and TRBJ1-1; D is uncertain. This CDR3 has 15 residues. The V end lost 0 bases, the J end lost 4 bases, and 12 bases lay between the germline ends. Germline V gene sequence: CDR1 MNHEY, CDR2 SVGEGT. Here the CDR3 DNA reads TGTGCCAGCAGTTACTCAGAGGGTCTGGGCACTGAAGCTTTCTTT. Protein: CASSYSEGLGTEAFF.

This clonotype was detected ten times or more. The chain recombines TRBV4-3 with TRBJ1-4; D is unresolved. The CDR3 has 16 residues. Trimming pared 0 bases from V and 5 bases from J, leaving 13 bases between. Germline CDR1 is LGHNA and CDR2 is YSLEER. The CDR3 DNA follows: TGCGCCAGCAGCCAAGATCTAGCCCGTCTAAATGAAAAACTGTTTTTT. Translation: CASSQDLARLNEKLFF.

This clonotype showed up many times. The rearrangement joins TRBV6-4 to TRBJ2-1; 7 nucleotides align to TRBD2. CDR1 and CDR2 from the germline V gene are MRHNA and SNTAGT. There are 14 residues in the CDR3. V trimming: 3 bases; J trimming: 6 bases; junction bases outside the gene matches: 5. CDR3 bases: TGTGCCAGCAGTGAAACCGGGGAGGGCAATGAGCAGTTCTTC. It yields the protein CASSETGEGNEQFF.

This clonotype was counted at least ten times. This chain joins TRBV7-3 and TRBJ2-1; 9 bases align to TRBD2. Germline trimming cut 4 bases from V and 7 bases from J; bases unmatched to any gene: 8. The CDR3 extends over 15 amino acids. Germline lookup yields CDR1 SGHTA and CDR2 FQGTGA. The CDR3 nucleotides are TGTGCCAGCAGCTCCCCGACTAGCGGAAAGAATGAGCAGTTCTTC. Encoded protein: CASSSPTSGKNEQFF.

This clonotype appeared many times. This sequence joins TRBV7-2 and TRBJ2-7, with 9 bases fitting TRBD2. V was clipped by 1 base and J by 1 base; unmatched bases: 5. The CDR3 length is 16 residues. The germline gives CDR1 SGHTA, CDR2 FQGNSA. The CDR3 DNA reads TGTGCCAGCAGCTTAGAGTTACTAGCGGGTTCCTACGAGCAGTACTTC. The encoded protein is CASSLELLAGSYEQYF.

This clonotype was observed many times. The V gene is TRBV10-3, the J gene TRBJ1-2, with D perhaps TRBD1 (6 bases). Deletions cut 10 bases from V and 4 bases from J, with 16 bases between. CDR3 size: 13 residues. CDR1 is ENHRY and CDR2 is SYGVKD in the germline V gene. The CDR3 reads CATAITGSYGYTF. CDR3 DNA sequence: TGTGCCACCGCGATAACAGGGTCCTATGGCTACACCTTC.

This clonotype was seen at least ten times. In DNA form, the CDR3 reads TGCAGTGCCAGACGACTAGCGGAAGAGACCCAGTACTTC. Encoded protein: CSARRLAEETQYF. The chain uses TRBV20-1 and TRBJ2-5; TRBD2 matches 9 bases. Trimming took 6 bases from V and 3 from J; bases not matched to a gene: 5. Per the germline V gene, CDR1 is DFQATT and CDR2 is SNEGSKA (reference sequence). The CDR3 is made up of 13 amino acids.